The clone carrying this TCR beta chain was seen a few times. The antigen remains unidentified. CD4+CD45RO+CD25- cells were isolated as memory CD4+ T cells. The study's findings and limits: The TCR gene usage of tumor memory CD4+ T cells clustered together with blood and lymph node memory CD4+ cells and with lymph node naive CD4+ cells. Tumor Tregs overlapped most with tumor, then blood, naive CD4+ cells.

Constant-region reverse primers amplified full-length variable regions, followed by semi-nested Nested Universal Primer A PCR. One entry per CDR3 protein results from TCRdb running MiXCR on the 5' RACE reads. Here the sample spans 7,300 or so distinct CDR3 sequences, roughly 40% being singletons. The V gene's germline CDR1 is LNHDA and CDR2 SQIVND (reference sequence). V was clipped by 8 bases and J by 3 bases, with 20 bases between them. The CDR3 is 15 amino acids. The rearrangement links TRBV19 to TRBJ2-7; D ambiguous. This receptor was obtained from a female donor with breast cancer. Specimen: memory CD4+ T cells sorted from blood. The subset here: memory CD4+ T cells, CD4+CD45RO+CD25-. The CDR3, as DNA: TGTGCCAGTTCGAAAAACAAGGCCCTAATCTACGAGCAGTACTTC. It translates to CASSKNKALIYEQYF.